Each of the 16 T cell receptor beta chains below was sequenced from the same sample in a study of post-analysis software for immune sequencing data (dated by TCRdb to about 2015). The protocol used for the library was PCR. Instrument on record: Illumina HiSeq 2500. To reduce PCR and sequencing biases, unique molecular identifiers were incorporated into the TCR beta cDNA libraries. TCRdb's own reprocessing of the public reads used fastp at Q25 and MiXCR and kept productive beta chains. Each entry merges the rows of one CDR3 protein and shows their most common DNA and genes. A total of a few hundred thousand distinct CDR3 sequences appear in this sample, over 30% of them only once. The top ten clones comprise 7.5% to 8.5% of the sample. Broad study findings and their caveats: Patients showed significantly higher frequencies than controls for about 5 TRBV segments, among them TRBV5-6, TRBV5-1 and TRBV20-1.

These receptors lack a known antigen. Sequenced material: blood. These TCRs come from a girl aged 2 to 9 with multiple sclerosis.

The chain is built from TRBV7-6 and TRBJ2-5; the D is unclear. The germline V gene has CDR1 SGHVS and CDR2 FNYEAQ. This CDR3 spans 15 amino acids. V was trimmed by 1 base and J by 2 bases, leaving 11 bases between them. DNA for the CDR3: TGTGCCAGCAGCTTAGGGTGGGCAGGACAAGAGACCCAGTACTTC. This codes for CASSLGWAGQETQYF. Combining the CDR3 with reference TRBV7-6 and TRBJ2-5 gives the whole variable domain GAGVSQSPRYKVTKRGQDVALRCDPISGHVSLYWYRQALGQGPEFLTYFNYEAQQDKSGLPNDRFSAERPEGSISTLTIQRTEQRDSAMYRCASSLGWAGQETQYFGPGTRLLVL.

The chain has TRBV2 and TRBJ2-7; the D gene is possibly TRBD1 (5 bases). The CDR3 is 13 amino acids. Germline-derived CDR1 and CDR2 are SNHLY and FYNNEI. Between the trimmed V and J ends, which lost 4 bases and 4 bases, there was a span of 11 bases. In DNA form, the CDR3 reads TGTGCCAGCAGTGGCATGGGGCGTTACGAGCAGTACTTC. This codes for CASSGMGRYEQYF.

This clonotype was counted at least ten times. The chain uses TRBV7-2 and TRBJ2-3; perhaps TRBD2 as D (6 bases). CDR1 and CDR2 (germline): SGHTA, FQGNSA. V gave up 6 bases and J gave up 2 bases, with 15 bases separating them. The CDR3 is made up of 15 amino acids. The CDR3 region is CASSSYGGITDTQYF. CDR3 DNA: TGTGCCAGCAGTTCCTACGGGGGTATCACAGATACGCAGTATTTT.

This clonotype showed up just a few times. CDR3 residues: CASSQYSGIFSGANVLTF. The CDR3 region has the DNA TGCGCCAGCAGCCAGTATAGCGGGATCTTCTCTGGGGCCAACGTCCTGACTTTC. The chain links TRBV4-3 to TRBJ2-6; 8 bases are a match to TRBD2. CDR1 and CDR2 from the germline V gene are LGHNA and YSLEER. The ends lost 3 bases at V and 0 bases at J; junction bases unmatched: 7. This CDR3 region has 18 residues.

This chain uses TRBV6-2 or TRBV6-3 with TRBJ2-1; D gene ambiguous. The V end was cut by 4 bases, the J end by 3 bases, with 13 bases between. Germline CDR1 and CDR2: MNHEY and SVGEGT. The CDR3 loop spans 15 amino acids. DNA for the CDR3: TGTGCCAGCAGTTCTCGTGGGAACCGCTACAATGAGCAGTTCTTC. Its protein is CASSSRGNRYNEQFF.

The V call is TRBV11-2, the J call TRBJ2-5; 9 positions match TRBD1. The end of the DNA fits TRBJ2-7 better, so the J call may be wrong. The CDR3 has 16 residues. Germline V CDR1 and CDR2: SGHAT, FQNNGV. The CDR3: CASSSYRGRRTYEQYF. CDR3 sequence (DNA): TGTGCCAGCAGCTCTTACAGGGGGCGTAGGACCTACGAGCAGTACTTC.

CDR3 residues: CASSDRQGGFYEQYF. The DNA of the CDR3 is TGTGCCAGCAGCGACAGACAGGGAGGTTTTTACGAGCAGTACTTC. The gene calls are TRBV3-1 and TRBJ2-7; tentative D call: TRBD1 (7 bases). V was pared by 5 bases and J by 4 bases, with 18 bases between. The CDR3 runs to 15 residues. Germline V gene lookup returns CDR1 LGHDT and CDR2 YNNKEL (reference sequence).

A single count supports this clonotype. This sequence joins TRBV14 and TRBJ2-1; D tentatively reads TRBD1 or TRBD2 (6 bases each). Germline CDR1 is SGHDN and CDR2 is FVKESK. The CDR3 spans 14 residues. Trimming pared 2 bases from V and 6 bases from J, leaving 11 bases between. CDR3 in amino acids: CASSQRGAANEQFF. The CDR3 DNA reads TGTGCCAGCAGCCAAAGGGGGGCGGCCAATGAGCAGTTCTTC.

The V call is TRBV6-2 or TRBV6-3, the J call TRBJ2-1; unclear D gene. V gave up 8 bases and J gave up 0 bases, with 11 bases separating them. Germline V gene lookup returns CDR1 MNHEY and CDR2 SVGEGT. CDR3 length: 14 residues. The CDR3: CASLKTSSYNEQFF. CDR3 coding DNA: TGTGCCAGCTTGAAGACGAGCTCCTACAATGAGCAGTTCTTC.

Of note for this clonotype: A read error is likely, as this CDR3 ends without the conserved phenylalanine or tryptophan. The J gene is TRBJ2-1, the V gene TRBV6-6; D possibly corresponds to TRBD1 (6 bases). Germline V CDR1 and CDR2: MNHNY, SVGAGI (reference sequence). This CDR3 is 11 amino acids long. With 2 bases removed from V and 13 bases from J, the gap between germline ends came to 9 bases. The CDR3 loop reads CASSYRGYQFC. The CDR3 nucleotides read TGTGCCAGCAGTTACAGGGGGTACCAGTTCTGC.

The gene calls are TRBV5-1 and TRBJ1-5; tentative D call: TRBD1 (6 bases). Trimming removed 4 bases at V and 6 bases at J, with 14 bases between. This CDR3 is 14 amino acids long. Germline assignment: CDR1 SGHRS and CDR2 YFSETQ. CDR3 sequence reads: CASSPEGESQPQHF. CDR3 sequence (DNA): TGCGCCAGCAGCCCCGAGGGGGAAAGTCAGCCCCAGCATTTT.

Within the sample, this clonotype is medium-sized. The chain combines TRBV9 with TRBJ2-3, with D possibly TRBD2 on 6 matching bases. Germline V lookup: CDR1 SGDLS, CDR2 YYNGEE. V was pared by 6 bases and J by 0 bases, with 14 bases between. The CDR3 contains 15 residues. The CDR3 region is CASTIRAGSTDTQYF. DNA of the CDR3: TGTGCCAGCACCATTAGGGCGGGGAGCACAGATACGCAGTATTTT.

The V call is TRBV7-2, the J call TRBJ2-4; weak D call: TRBD2 (6 bases). Trimming shortened V by 3 bases and J by 5 bases, and 14 bases separated the two germline ends. The CDR3 contains 15 residues. Per the germline V gene, CDR1 is SGHTA and CDR2 is FQGNSA. The CDR3 DNA reads as TGTGCCAGCAGCTTGGAGGGGCGAGTCGAAAACATTCAGTACTTC. It is translated as CASSLEGRVENIQYF.

This clonotype was seen a few times. The genes are TRBV25-1 and TRBJ2-5; TRBD1 matches 8 bases. The germline V gene encodes CDR1 MGHDK and CDR2 SYGVNS. The CDR3 is 14 residues long. V gave up 6 bases and J gave up 5 bases; unmatched junction bases: 8. The CDR3 bases are TGTGCCAGCAGCCCTGCAGGGGGCGAGGAGACCCAGTACTTC. It translates to CASSPAGGEETQYF.

This clonotype was seen a few times. V usage is TRBV12-3 or TRBV12-4 and J usage is TRBJ1-5, with TRBD1 matching over 7 bases. V dropped 5 bases and J dropped 0; count of bases not matched to a gene: 10. There are 17 residues in the CDR3. The CDR3 region is CASSKLGTADSNQPQHF. The CDR3 coding sequence is TGTGCCAGCAGTAAACTTGGGACAGCCGATAGCAATCAGCCCCAGCATTTT.

The rearrangement links TRBV7-2 to TRBJ2-1, with 10 bases matching TRBD2. The CDR3 covers 15 residues. The V segment lost 0 bases and the J segment 7 bases; nucleotides outside the gene matches: 3. Germline-derived CDR1 and CDR2 are SGHTA and FQGNSA. CDR3 sequence reads: CASSLALAGVNEQFF. The CDR3 coding sequence is TGTGCCAGCAGCTTAGCCCTAGCGGGAGTTAATGAGCAGTTCTTC. The full variable domain, with the rest looked up from reference TRBV7-2 and TRBJ2-1, is GAGVSQSPSNKVTEKGKDVELRCDPISGHTALYWYRQSLGQGLEFLIYFQGNSAPDKSGLPSDRFSAERTGGSVSTLTIQRTQQEDSAVYLCASSLALAGVNEQFFGPGTRLTVL.